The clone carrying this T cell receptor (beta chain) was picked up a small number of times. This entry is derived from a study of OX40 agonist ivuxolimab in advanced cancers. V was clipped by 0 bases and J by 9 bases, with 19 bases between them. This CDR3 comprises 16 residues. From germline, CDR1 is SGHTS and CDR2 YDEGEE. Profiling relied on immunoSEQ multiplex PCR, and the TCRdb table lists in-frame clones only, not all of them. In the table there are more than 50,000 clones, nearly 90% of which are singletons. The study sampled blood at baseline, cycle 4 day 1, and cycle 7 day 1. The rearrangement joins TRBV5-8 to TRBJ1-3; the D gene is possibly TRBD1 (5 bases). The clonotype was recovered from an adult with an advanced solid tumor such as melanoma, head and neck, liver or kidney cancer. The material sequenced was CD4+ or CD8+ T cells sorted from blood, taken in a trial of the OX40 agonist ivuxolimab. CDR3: CASSLATTGTSRTIYF. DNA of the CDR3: TGTGCCAGCAGCTTGGCCACCACCGGGACTTCGCGCACCATATATTTT. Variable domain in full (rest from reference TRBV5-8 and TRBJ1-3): EAGVTQSPTHLIKTRGQQATLRCSPISGHTSVYWYQQALGLGLQFLLWYDEGEERNRGNFPPRFSGRQFPNYSSELNVNALELEDSALYLCASSLATTGTSRTIYFGEGSWLTVV.